This is a list of T cell receptor beta chains from one sample in a study of blood T cell repertoires in COVID-19. Repertoires were generated with immunoSEQ multiplex PCR, while TCRdb's copy carries only in-frame clones and drops some. The sample shows tens of thousands of clones, over 80% of them seen only once. Sequenced material: peripheral blood. The receptors derive from a middle-aged man with acute or convalescent COVID-19. Both conserved end residues are part of each CDR3. Fields, in order: D gene, J gene, V gene, clone size, CDR3 protein, CDR3 DNA. The D gene is left open where the match is weak. Size tells how often a clone was seen (once, few, many) or the class of an expanded clone, and some rows leave it out.

d_call: NA
j_call: TRBJ2-7
v_call: TRBV2
clone_size: NA
cdr3_aa: CASSRGSYEQYF
cdr3_nt: TGTGCCAGCAGTAGAGGCTCCTACGAGCAGTACTTC

d_call: NA
j_call: TRBJ2-7
v_call: TRBV30
clone_size: NA
cdr3_aa: CAWRSSSYEQYF
cdr3_nt: TGTGCCTGGAGGTCTTCCTCCTACGAGCAGTACTTC

d_call: NA
j_call: TRBJ1-2
v_call: TRBV11-2
clone_size: NA
cdr3_aa: CASSFVQGNYGYTF
cdr3_nt: TGTGCCAGCAGCTTTGTCCAGGGGAACTATGGCTACACCTTC

d_call: TRBD2
j_call: TRBJ2-1
v_call: TRBV19
clone_size: NA
cdr3_aa: CASNPRAPGLANLPPEQFF
cdr3_nt: TGTGCCAGTAACCCCCGGGCCCCGGGACTAGCGAATTTGCCTCCTGAGCAGTTCTTC

d_call: TRBD1
j_call: TRBJ2-7
v_call: TRBV6-2/TRBV6-3
clone_size: NA
cdr3_aa: CASSDPGQGYEQYF
cdr3_nt: TGTGCCAGCAGTGACCCGGGACAGGGCTACGAGCAGTACTTC

d_call: TRBD2
j_call: TRBJ2-1
v_call: TRBV7-9
clone_size: NA
cdr3_aa: CASSLAGTRNNEQFF
cdr3_nt: TGTGCCAGCAGCTTAGCCGGGACTAGGAATAATGAGCAGTTCTTC

d_call: TRBD1
j_call: TRBJ1-5
v_call: TRBV5-1
clone_size: NA
cdr3_aa: CASSLVAGGGQPQHF
cdr3_nt: TGCGCCAGCAGCTTGGTGGCAGGGGGCGGTCAGCCCCAGCATTTT

d_call: NA
j_call: TRBJ1-2
v_call: TRBV19
clone_size: NA
cdr3_aa: CATNQGVYGYTF
cdr3_nt: TGTGCCACCAACCAGGGCGTTTATGGCTACACCTTC

d_call: NA
j_call: TRBJ2-7
v_call: TRBV4-1
clone_size: NA
cdr3_aa: CASSPFSLSSYEQYF
cdr3_nt: TGCGCCAGCAGCCCTTTTTCCCTCAGCTCCTACGAGCAGTACTTC

d_call: TRBD1
j_call: TRBJ1-2
v_call: TRBV6-5
clone_size: NA
cdr3_aa: CASTSTGQGYGYTF
cdr3_nt: TGTGCCAGCACCTCTACGGGACAGGGGTATGGCTACACCTTC

d_call: TRBD1
j_call: TRBJ1-6
v_call: TRBV6-5
clone_size: NA
cdr3_aa: CASTPAGQGSSPLHF
cdr3_nt: TGTGCCAGCACTCCGGCCGGACAGGGAAGTTCACCCCTCCACTTT

d_call: TRBD2
j_call: TRBJ2-5
v_call: TRBV4-2
clone_size: few
cdr3_aa: CASSLRMGSGSETQYF
cdr3_nt: TGTGCCAGCAGCCTAAGGATGGGTAGCGGGTCAGAGACCCAGTACTTC